The T cell receptor (beta chain) described here comes from a study of beta chain features in type 1 diabetes. Study-level findings and limits: PCR may have favored shorter templates equally in patients and controls.

Sequencing targeted expressed TCRB transcripts, as all isolated RNA had been reverse transcribed. TCRdb keeps only in-frame clones here, not all; method: immunoSEQ multiplex PCR. Among 450,000 to 600,000 clones, 30% were seen once, and the ten largest hold roughly 0.066%. Losses at the gene ends were 8 bases for V and 6 bases for J; bases not matched to a gene: 8. This CDR3 has 14 residues. CDR1 and CDR2 from the germline V gene are MGHDK and SYGVNS. This clone was counted only a few times. Its antigen is currently unknown. Sequenced sample: naive CD4+ T cells from blood. V gene TRBV25-1 combines with J gene TRBJ2-2; 8 nucleotides line up with TRBD2. This sequence originates from a man in his late teens or twenties in good health. The CDR3 DNA reads TGTGCCAGCTCACGGCGGGAGGACGCCGGGGAGCTGTTTTTT. Translated, it gives CASSRREDAGELFF.